Detailed here is one T cell receptor beta chain. As yet, its antigen is unknown. Germline CDR1 is LNHDA and CDR2 is SQIVND (reference sequence). The CDR3 totals 15 residues. Between the trimmed V and J ends, which lost 8 bases and 4 bases, there was a span of 18 bases. The data were taken from a study of T cells in Graves' hyperthyroidism and ophthalmopathy. At the level of the study: Pretreatment peripheral blood was obtained at initial diagnosis.

Template material for amplifying TCR beta CDR3 regions consisted of RNA transcripts. The primer set for the first-round RT-PCR of the TCR CDR3 was HTBI. TCRdb fed the multiplex PCR reads into MiXCR, producing one record per CDR3 protein. The table shows hundreds of thousands of distinct CDR3 sequences, with 13% occurring only once. Whole-study findings and limits: A median approximately 6.5 months before onset, the model predicted ophthalmopathy. In blood, most of the thyroid clonotypes expanded above 0.001 were also present.

The origin of this receptor is a woman in her late teens or twenties with Graves' hyperthyroidism. Sequencing used blood. V is TRBV19 and J is TRBJ1-3, with TRBD1 as a possible D gene (5 bases). The CDR3 DNA sequence: TGTGCCAGTGGCCCAGAGCAGGGAAGGGGAAACACCATATATTTT. Its translation is CASGPEQGRGNTIYF.